Listed here are 7 T cell receptor beta chains from one sample, sequenced in a study of cytomegalovirus exposure and HLA in healthy donors. Sequencing was performed with immunoSEQ multiplex PCR; in TCRdb, only in-frame clones are kept and a portion is missing. Of 140,000 to 150,000 clones listed, less than 95% are singletons. The sample comprised PBMCs. The origin of the receptors is a man aged 18 to 30 in good health and CMV-seropositive.

The J gene is TRBJ2-5, the V gene TRBV27; D is perhaps TRBD2 (5 bases). The V gene lost 1 base and the J gene lost 4 bases, with 13 bases spanning the gap. Germline assignment: CDR1 MNHEY and CDR2 SMNVEV (reference sequence). The CDR3 runs to 15 residues. This CDR3 reads CASSLYPGEGETQYF. The CDR3 DNA reads as TGTGCCAGCAGTTTATATCCCGGTGAGGGAGAGACCCAGTACTTC.

The rearrangement uses TRBV10-3 and TRBJ2-3; weak D call: TRBD1 (7 bases). The CDR3 runs 20 residues. Germline-derived CDR1 and CDR2 are ENHRY and SYGVKD. V lost 4 bases and J 2 bases, leaving 28 bases between the germline ends. CDR3 DNA: TGTGCCATCAGTGGTAGGCCGCAGGGGGGCCCAGGTGGGCACACAGATACGCAGTATTTT. This sequence encodes CAISGRPQGGPGGHTDTQYF.

The chain employs TRBV19 and TRBJ2-5, with D maybe TRBD2 (6 bases). V gave up 2 bases and J gave up 1 base, with 8 bases separating them. The germline V gene has CDR1 LNHDA and CDR2 SQIVND (reference sequence). The CDR3 spans 14 residues. CDR3 coding DNA: TGTGCCAGTAGTATAACCGGGGGCCAAGAGACCCAGTACTTC. The encoded protein is CASSITGGQETQYF.

The chain carries TRBV28 and TRBJ2-7; TRBD1 agrees at 8 bases. The J segment lost 3 bases and the V segment lost 5 bases, leaving 9 bases of the junction unmatched. The CDR3 contains 15 residues. Germline CDR1 and CDR2: MDHEN and SYDVKM. The CDR3 sequence: CASSPITDRGYEQYF. In DNA, the CDR3 is TGTGCCAGCAGTCCGATAACAGACAGGGGCTACGAGCAGTACTTC.

V gene TRBV19 combines with J gene TRBJ2-7; 11 bases line up with TRBD1. The CDR3 length is 14 residues. The germline V gene has CDR1 LNHDA and CDR2 SQIVND (reference sequence). The trim removed 6 bases at V and 3 bases at J, leaving 4 bases unmatched. The chain's CDR3 is CASSRTGGVYEQYF. The CDR3 DNA follows: TGTGCCAGTAGCAGGACAGGGGGCGTCTACGAGCAGTACTTC.

The CDR3 DNA reads as TGTGCCAGCAGCGTAGCTAGCGGGAGCTCAGATACGCAGTATTTT. This translates into CASSVASGSSDTQYF. V is TRBV9 and J is TRBJ2-3; 10 bases map to TRBD2. The V segment lost 0 bases and the J segment 4 bases; nucleotides outside the gene matches: 2. The CDR3 contains 15 residues. Germline CDR1 SGDLS, CDR2 YYNGEE.

The chain uses TRBV5-1 and TRBJ1-1; 12 nucleotides align to TRBD1. The CDR3 sequence is 17 residues long. The germline gives CDR1 SGHRS, CDR2 YFSETQ. V lost 4 bases to trimming and J lost 3 bases; unmatched junction nucleotides: 10. The CDR3 DNA reads TGCGCCAGCAGCGAACGACCGGGACAGGGGGCGGACACTGAAGCTTTCTTT. This codes for CASSERPGQGADTEAFF.